These T cell receptor beta chains were read from a single sample in a study of CD8 T cells in Susac syndrome. TCRdb redid the calling of the immunoSEQ multiplex PCR reads with MiXCR, one entry per CDR3 protein. The sample lists some 150,000 distinct CDR3 sequences, approximately 95% occurring once. The sample was CD4+ T cells from PBMCs. The source is a human donor with Susac syndrome. Each CDR3 is given with its conserved first and last residue. Each record gives: J gene, V gene, clone size, D gene, CDR3 protein, CDR3 DNA. The D gene is left open where the match is weak. Clone size is stated in some rows and not others, as once, few, many or a class when expanded.

>TRBJ2-5|TRBV5-1|once|TRBD2
CASSFSGGETQYF
TGCGCCAGCAGCTTTTCGGGGGGGGAGACCCAGTACTTC
>TRBJ2-3|TRBV7-6|.|.
CASSITGGPDTQYF
TGTGCCAGCAGCATTACCGGGGGACCAGATACGCAGTATTTT
>TRBJ2-5|TRBV20-1|.|.
CSALRGKETQYF
TGCAGTGCACTTCGGGGCAAAGAGACCCAGTACTTC
>TRBJ2-7|TRBV6-2/TRBV6-3|.|TRBD2
CASSYWPSGPSYEQYF
TGTGCCAGCAGTTACTGGCCTAGCGGGCCGTCCTACGAGCAGTACTTC
>TRBJ1-2|TRBV7-3|once|TRBD1
CASSPEPGQPYGYTF
TGTGCCAGCAGCCCGGAACCGGGACAGCCATATGGCTACACCTTC
>TRBJ2-7|TRBV7-2|.|TRBD1
CASSLAGQGEQYF
TGTGCCAGCAGCTTAGCGGGACAGGGCGAGCAGTACTTC
>TRBJ2-5|TRBV29-1|.|.
CSVEPDPQETQYF
TGCAGCGTTGAACCCGATCCACAAGAGACCCAGTACTTC
>TRBJ1-1|TRBV4-2|.|.
CASSQATTEAFF
TGTGCCAGCAGCCAAGCCACTACTGAAGCTTTCTTT
>TRBJ2-2|TRBV29-1|.|.
CSARRQNTGELFF
TGCAGCGCCCGTAGGCAGAACACCGGGGAGCTGTTTTTT
>TRBJ1-4|TRBV20-1|.|.
CSARLGGRATNEKLFF
TGCAGTGCTAGACTCGGAGGTCGGGCAACTAATGAAAAACTGTTTTTT
>TRBJ1-5|TRBV12-3/TRBV12-4|.|.
CASRQGFGNQPQHF
TGTGCCAGCAGACAGGGTTTTGGCAATCAGCCCCAGCATTTT
>TRBJ1-5|TRBV23-1|.|TRBD1
CASRIQGFTAQHF
TGCGCCAGCAGAATACAGGGGTTTACAGCCCAGCATTTT
>TRBJ1-5|TRBV3-1|.|TRBD1
CASSQGTGENQPQHF
TGTGCCAGCAGCCAGGGGACAGGGGAAAATCAGCCCCAGCATTTT
>TRBJ2-7|TRBV4-3|.|.
CASSQDGGYEQYF
TGCGCCAGCAGCCAAGATGGGGGCTACGAGCAGTACTTC
>TRBJ2-5|TRBV7-7|.|.
CASSEGTAQETQYF
TGTGCCAGCAGCGAGGGGACGGCCCAAGAGACCCAGTACTTC
>TRBJ1-6|TRBV9|.|.
CASSVGPAGGGEDSPLHF
TGTGCCAGCAGCGTAGGACCTGCGGGGGGCGGGGAGGATTCACCCCTCCACTTT
>TRBJ2-7|TRBV3-1|.|TRBD1
CASSRQGASYEQYF
TGTGCCAGCAGCCGACAGGGGGCTTCCTACGAGCAGTACTTC
>TRBJ2-3|TRBV12-3/TRBV12-4|.|.
CASSLGGHTQYF
TGTGCCAGCAGTTTGGGCGGCCACACGCAGTATTTT
>TRBJ2-5|TRBV4-3|.|.
CASSQEWQEWETQYF
TGCGCCAGCAGCCAAGAGTGGCAGGAGTGGGAGACCCAGTACTTC
>TRBJ2-5|TRBV6-5|.|TRBD2
CASSYRGVQETQYF
TGTGCCAGCAGTTACCGGGGGGTTCAAGAGACCCAGTACTTC
>TRBJ2-3|TRBV20-1|.|.
CSAREASTDTQYF
TGCAGTGCTAGAGAGGCGAGCACAGATACGCAGTATTTT
>TRBJ2-6|TRBV9|.|.
CASRAPRGSGANVLTF
TGTGCCAGCAGAGCCCCTCGGGGCTCTGGGGCCAACGTCCTGACTTTC
>TRBJ2-7|TRBV20-1|.|TRBD1
CSARFVRGYEQYF
TGCAGTGCTAGATTTGTCAGGGGGTACGAGCAGTACTTC
>TRBJ1-6|TRBV11-2|.|.
CASSLGPGPYSPLHF
TGTGCCAGCAGCTTGGGACCTGGGCCCTATTCACCCCTCCACTTT
>TRBJ2-5|TRBV7-2|.|TRBD2
CASSFRGAGVGETQYF
TGTGCCAGCAGCTTCCGGGGAGCGGGGGTAGGGGAGACCCAGTACTTC
>TRBJ1-1|TRBV6-4|few|.
CASSGQENTEAFF
TGTGCCAGCAGTGGACAGGAGAACACTGAAGCTTTCTTT
>TRBJ2-3|TRBV6-5|.|.
CASSYSNRPSTDTQYF
TGTGCCAGCAGTTACTCGAATCGACCCTCCACAGATACGCAGTATTTT
>TRBJ1-1|TRBV11-2|few|.
CASSSVRGRETEAFF
TGTGCCAGCAGCTCCGTCCGGGGCAGGGAGACTGAAGCTTTCTTT
>TRBJ2-1|TRBV6-2/TRBV6-3|.|.
CASSYLSNEQFF
TGTGCCAGCAGTTACCTATCCAATGAGCAGTTCTTC
>TRBJ2-3|TRBV7-8|.|TRBD1
CASSLGGQDTQYF
TGTGCCAGCAGCTTAGGGGGACAGGATACGCAGTATTTT
>TRBJ1-2|TRBV29-1|.|.
CSVGGGLAGYTF
TGCAGCGTCGGGGGGGGGTTGGCTGGCTACACCTTC
>TRBJ1-6|TRBV20-1|.|.
CSANSDRTFEGSPLHF
TGCAGTGCCAACAGCGACAGGACCTTTGAAGGTTCACCCCTCCACTTT
>TRBJ2-5|TRBV2|.|TRBD1
CASRGTGEETQYF
TGTGCCAGCAGGGGGACAGGGGAAGAGACCCAGTACTTC
>TRBJ2-1|TRBV20-1|.|.
CSASPRDTGNNEQFF
TGCAGTGCTAGCCCACGAGATACGGGAAACAATGAGCAGTTCTTC
>TRBJ2-2|TRBV5-1|.|.
CASSVLPGTVDTGELFF
TGCGCCAGCAGCGTCCTACCCGGGACTGTCGACACCGGGGAGCTGTTTTTT
>TRBJ2-3|TRBV19|.|.
CASSISDTQYF
TGTGCCAGTAGTATCTCAGATACGCAGTATTTT
>TRBJ1-1|TRBV13|.|.
CASSPFGRSEAFF
TGTGCCAGCAGCCCCTTTGGGCGGAGTGAAGCTTTCTTT
>TRBJ2-5|TRBV3-1|.|TRBD2
CASSHRSGGETQYF
TGTGCCAGCAGCCACCGAAGCGGGGGGGAGACCCAGTACTTC
>TRBJ2-5|TRBV20-1|.|TRBD2
CSAQHSGGETQYF
TGCAGTGCTCAACATAGCGGGGGGGAGACCCAGTACTTC
>TRBJ2-6|TRBV27|once|.
CASSLFYRVSGANVLTF
TGTGCCAGCAGTTTGTTCTATAGAGTCTCTGGGGCCAACGTCCTGACTTTC